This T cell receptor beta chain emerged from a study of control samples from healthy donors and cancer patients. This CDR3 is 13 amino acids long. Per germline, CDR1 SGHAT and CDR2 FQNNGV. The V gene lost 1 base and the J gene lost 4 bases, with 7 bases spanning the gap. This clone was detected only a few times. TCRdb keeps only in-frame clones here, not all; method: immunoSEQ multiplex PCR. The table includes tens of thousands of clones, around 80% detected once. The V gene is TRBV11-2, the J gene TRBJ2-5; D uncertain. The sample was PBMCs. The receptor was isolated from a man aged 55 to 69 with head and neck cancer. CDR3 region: CASSLGSGETQYF. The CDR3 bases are TGTGCCAGCAGCTTAGGGTCGGGAGAGACCCAGTACTTC.